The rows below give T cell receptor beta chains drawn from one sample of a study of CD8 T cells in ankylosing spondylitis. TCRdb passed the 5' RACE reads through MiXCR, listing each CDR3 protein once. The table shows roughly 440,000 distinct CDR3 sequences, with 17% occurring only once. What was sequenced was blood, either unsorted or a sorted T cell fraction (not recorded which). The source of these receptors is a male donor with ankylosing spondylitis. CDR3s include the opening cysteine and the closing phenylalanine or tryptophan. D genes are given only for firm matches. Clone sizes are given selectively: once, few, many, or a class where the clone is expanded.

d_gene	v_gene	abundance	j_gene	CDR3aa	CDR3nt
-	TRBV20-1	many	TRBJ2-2	CSAASELTTGELFF	TGCAGTGCTGCCTCGGAACTAACCACCGGGGAGCTGTTTTTT
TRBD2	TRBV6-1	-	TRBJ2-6	CASSVPGGVGANVLTF	TGTGCCAGCAGTGTCCCCGGGGGGGTTGGTGCCAACGTCCTGACTTTC
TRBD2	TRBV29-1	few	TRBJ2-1	CSVAGLEEGSYNEQFF	TGCAGCGTTGCGGGACTAGAGGAGGGCTCCTACAATGAGCAGTTCTTC
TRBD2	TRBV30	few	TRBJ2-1	CAWRQGLAVKYNEQFF	TGTGCCTGGAGACAAGGACTAGCGGTGAAATACAATGAGCAGTTCTTC
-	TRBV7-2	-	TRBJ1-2	CASSLTFRDSYGYTF	TGTGCCAGCAGCTTAACCTTCCGGGACTCCTATGGCTACACCTTC
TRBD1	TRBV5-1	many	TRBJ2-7	CASSISGQNYEQYF	TGCGCCAGCAGCATTTCGGGACAGAACTACGAGCAGTACTTC
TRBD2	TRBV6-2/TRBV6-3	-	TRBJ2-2	CASSYLSGSTGELFF	TGTGCCAGCAGTTACCTTAGCGGGAGTACCGGGGAGCTGTTTTTT
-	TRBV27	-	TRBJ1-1	CASSATVLNTEAFF	TGTGCCAGCAGCGCCACAGTCCTGAACACTGAAGCTTTCTTT
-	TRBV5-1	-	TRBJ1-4	CASSPGSTNEKLFF	TGCGCCAGCAGCCCGGGATCAACTAATGAAAAACTGTTTTTT
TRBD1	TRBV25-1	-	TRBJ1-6	CASKGQGDSPLHF	TGTGCCAGCAAGGGACAGGGAGATTCACCCCTCCACTTT
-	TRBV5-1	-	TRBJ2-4	CASSLVGVTPLGNIQYF	TGCGCCAGCAGCTTGGTCGGGGTGACTCCACTCGGAAACATTCAGTACTTC
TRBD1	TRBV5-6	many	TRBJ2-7	CASSLYGTGDPYEQYF	TGTGCCAGCAGCTTGTACGGGACAGGAGACCCCTACGAGCAGTACTTC
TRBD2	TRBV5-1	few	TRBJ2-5	CASSLTAWGGETQYF	TGCGCCAGCAGCTTGACAGCCTGGGGGGGAGAGACCCAGTACTTC
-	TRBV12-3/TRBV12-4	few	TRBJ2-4	CASSSPYIEGLAKNIQYF	TGTGCCAGCAGTTCCCCGTACATTGAGGGTTTAGCCAAAAACATTCAGTACTTC
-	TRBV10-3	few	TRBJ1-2	CAISGFQGHGYTF	TGTGCCATCAGTGGTTTTCAGGGACATGGCTACACCTTC
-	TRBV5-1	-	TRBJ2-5	CASSLAASSQETQYF	TGCGCCAGCAGCTTGGCTGCTAGCTCGCAAGAGACCCAGTACTTC
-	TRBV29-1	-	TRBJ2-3	CSARVLSTDTQYF	TGCAGCGCCCGGGTCCTGAGCACAGATACGCAGTATTTT
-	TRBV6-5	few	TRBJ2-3	CASSYGSEKGTQYF	TGTGCCAGCAGTTACGGGTCTGAGAAAGGCACGCAGTATTTT
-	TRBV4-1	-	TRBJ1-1	CASSQDPRPEAFF	TGCGCCAGCAGCCAAGACCCTAGGCCTGAAGCTTTCTTT
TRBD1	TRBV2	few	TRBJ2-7	CASSGDRGSYEQYF	TGTGCCAGCAGTGGGGACAGGGGGTCCTACGAGCAGTACTTC
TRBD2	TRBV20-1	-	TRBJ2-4	CSASLAGAGIQYF	TGCAGTGCTTCCCTAGCGGGGGCGGGCATTCAGTACTTC
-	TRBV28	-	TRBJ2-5	CASSSPPQETQYF	TGTGCCAGCAGTTCACCACCCCAAGAGACCCAGTACTTC
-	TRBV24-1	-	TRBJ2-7	CATSDSDYEQYF	TGTGCCACCAGTGACAGCGACTACGAGCAGTACTTC
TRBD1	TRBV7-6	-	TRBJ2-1	CASRLLGQGGEQFF	TGTGCCAGCAGACTTTTAGGACAGGGCGGAGAGCAGTTCTTC
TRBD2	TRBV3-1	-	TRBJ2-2	CASKLAGGNTGELFF	TGTGCCAGCAAACTAGCGGGGGGTAACACCGGGGAGCTGTTTTTT
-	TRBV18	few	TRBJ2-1	CASSGGLTHNEQFF	TGTGCCAGCTCTGGGGGGTTGACCCACAATGAGCAGTTCTTC
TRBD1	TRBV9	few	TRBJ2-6	CASSSYRGLSGANVLTF	TGTGCCAGCAGCTCTTACAGGGGGCTGAGTGGGGCCAACGTCCTGACTTTC
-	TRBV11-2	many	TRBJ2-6	CASSTFLGSGANVLTF	TGTGCCAGCAGCACCTTCCTCGGCTCTGGGGCCAACGTCCTGACTTTC
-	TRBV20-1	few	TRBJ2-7	CSARRAGFYEQYF	TGCAGTGCTAGAAGGGCGGGCTTCTACGAGCAGTACTTC
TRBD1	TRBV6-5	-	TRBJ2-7	CASSYSGDRGVEQYF	TGTGCCAGCAGTTACTCGGGGGACAGGGGAGTCGAGCAGTACTTC
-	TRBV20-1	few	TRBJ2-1	CSARDPGAPKNEQFF	TGCAGTGCTAGAGACCCAGGAGCCCCGAAAAATGAGCAGTTCTTC
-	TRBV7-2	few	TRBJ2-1	CASSLGAPREGFF	TGTGCCAGCAGCTTAGGGGCCCCGCGAGAGGGGTTCTTC
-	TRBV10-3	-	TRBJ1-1	CAISASGGNTEAFF	TGTGCCATCAGTGCTTCGGGAGGGAACACTGAAGCTTTCTTT
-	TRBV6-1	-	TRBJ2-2	CASSPYLSGTNTGELFF	TGTGCCAGCAGTCCGTACCTATCCGGGACAAACACCGGGGAGCTGTTTTTT
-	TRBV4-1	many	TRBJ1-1	CASTRVNTNTEAFF	TGCGCCAGCACTCGAGTAAACACGAACACTGAAGCTTTCTTT
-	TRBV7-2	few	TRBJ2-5	CASSLDHGTQYF	TGTGCCAGCAGCTTAGATCACGGGACCCAGTACTTC
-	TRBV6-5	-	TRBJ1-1	CASSYLQGNTEAFF	TGTGCCAGCAGTTACTTACAGGGGAACACTGAAGCTTTCTTT
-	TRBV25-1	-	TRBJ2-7	CASSPGATWEQYF	TGTGCCAGCAGCCCAGGGGCTACTTGGGAGCAGTACTTC
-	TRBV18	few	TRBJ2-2	CASSLPAGELFF	TGTGCCAGCTCACTGCCGGCCGGGGAGCTGTTTTTT
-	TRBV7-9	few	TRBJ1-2	CASSAAGGDYGYTF	TGTGCCAGCAGCGCAGCGGGGGGGGACTATGGCTACACCTTC
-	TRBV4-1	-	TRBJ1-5	CASSQDKWGSSQPQHF	TGCGCCAGCAGCCAAGATAAATGGGGGAGTAGTCAGCCCCAGCATTTT
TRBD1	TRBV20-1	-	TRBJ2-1	CSLEGQAYNEQFF	TGCAGTCTGGAGGGACAGGCCTACAATGAGCAGTTCTTC
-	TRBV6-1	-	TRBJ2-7	CASSRWDISQGEQYF	TGTGCCAGCAGTCGGTGGGACATCTCGCAAGGGGAGCAGTACTTC
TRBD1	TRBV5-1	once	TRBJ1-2	CASSAHRGDYGYTF	TGCGCCAGCAGCGCCCACAGGGGGGACTATGGCTACACCTTC
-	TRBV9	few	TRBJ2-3	CASSVSVDTQYF	TGTGCCAGCAGCGTTTCCGTCGATACGCAGTATTTT
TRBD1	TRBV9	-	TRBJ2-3	CASSDTGTETDTQYF	TGTGCCAGCAGCGATACCGGGACAGAGACAGATACGCAGTATTTT
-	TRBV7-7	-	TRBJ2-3	CASSSGWADTQYF	TGTGCCAGCAGCTCCGGGTGGGCAGATACGCAGTATTTT
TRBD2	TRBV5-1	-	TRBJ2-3	CASSRSLAGGFSDTQYF	TGCGCCAGCAGCCGGAGCCTAGCGGGGGGGTTTTCAGATACGCAGTATTTT
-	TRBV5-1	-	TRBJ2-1	CASSLAERGLSYNEQFF	TGCGCCAGCAGCTTGGCCGAAAGGGGCCTATCCTACAATGAGCAGTTCTTC